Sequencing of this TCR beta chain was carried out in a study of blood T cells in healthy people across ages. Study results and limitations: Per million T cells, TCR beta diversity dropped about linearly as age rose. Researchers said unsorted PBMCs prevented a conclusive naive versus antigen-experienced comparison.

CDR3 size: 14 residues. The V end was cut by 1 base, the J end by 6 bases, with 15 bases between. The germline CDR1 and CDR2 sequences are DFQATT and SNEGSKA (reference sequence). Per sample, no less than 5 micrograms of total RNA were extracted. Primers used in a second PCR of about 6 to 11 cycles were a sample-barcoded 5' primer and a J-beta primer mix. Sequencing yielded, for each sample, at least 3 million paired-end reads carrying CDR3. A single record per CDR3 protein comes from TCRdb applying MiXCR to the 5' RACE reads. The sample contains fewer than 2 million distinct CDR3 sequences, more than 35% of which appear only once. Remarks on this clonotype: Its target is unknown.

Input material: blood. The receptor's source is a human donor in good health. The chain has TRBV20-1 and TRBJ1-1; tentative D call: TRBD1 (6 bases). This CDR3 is CSARVGGAAAEAFF. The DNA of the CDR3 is TGCAGTGCTAGAGTAGGGGGGGCGGCCGCTGAAGCTTTCTTT.